The rows below give T cell receptor beta chains drawn from one sample of a study of T cell responses to AZD1222 COVID-19 vaccine. Profiling relied on immunoSEQ multiplex PCR, and the TCRdb table lists in-frame clones only, not all of them. The sample contains around 90,000 clones, around 91% of which appear only once. The material was peripheral blood, obtained on day 0 of MenACWY control vaccination. These TCRs come from an adult in good health. Each CDR3 is given with its conserved first and last residue. D genes are given only for firm matches.

j_call: TRBJ1-1; d_call: .; v_call: TRBV28; cdr3_aa: CASSLRGTTEAFF
j_call: TRBJ1-2; d_call: TRBD1; v_call: TRBV28; cdr3_aa: CASTPGQGDGYTF
j_call: TRBJ1-2; d_call: .; v_call: TRBV2; cdr3_aa: CASRQRGYTF
j_call: TRBJ2-5; d_call: TRBD2; v_call: TRBV11-2; cdr3_aa: CASSLGSAGGQETQYF
j_call: TRBJ1-1; d_call: TRBD1; v_call: TRBV6-5; cdr3_aa: CASSPGQGALTEAFF
j_call: TRBJ1-2; d_call: .; v_call: TRBV5-1; cdr3_aa: CASSLTLEGDGYTF
j_call: TRBJ2-7; d_call: .; v_call: TRBV27; cdr3_aa: CASSLTGPYEQYF
j_call: TRBJ2-2; d_call: .; v_call: TRBV3-1/TRBV3-2; cdr3_aa: CASSQDSGYTGELFF
j_call: TRBJ2-1; d_call: .; v_call: TRBV6-1; cdr3_aa: CASSEGPNSYNEQFF
j_call: TRBJ2-3; d_call: .; v_call: TRBV6-1; cdr3_aa: CASSEGQGYTDTQYF
j_call: TRBJ1-4; d_call: TRBD1; v_call: TRBV6-5; cdr3_aa: CASRRQGESNEKLFF
j_call: TRBJ1-1; d_call: TRBD1; v_call: TRBV6-5; cdr3_aa: CASTADRGGGTEAFF
j_call: TRBJ2-7; d_call: TRBD2; v_call: TRBV10-3; cdr3_aa: CAISERELLAGLSYEQYF
j_call: TRBJ2-7; d_call: .; v_call: TRBV7-2; cdr3_aa: CASSLARTAAYEQYF
j_call: TRBJ2-2; d_call: .; v_call: TRBV5-1; cdr3_aa: CASSLGDRNTGELFF
j_call: TRBJ1-5; d_call: TRBD1; v_call: TRBV10-2; cdr3_aa: CASSPTGADNQPQHF
j_call: TRBJ1-2; d_call: TRBD1; v_call: TRBV5-1; cdr3_aa: CASSLRTGGYGYTF
j_call: TRBJ1-2; d_call: .; v_call: TRBV24-1; cdr3_aa: CATSQDRAYGYTF
j_call: TRBJ2-5; d_call: .; v_call: TRBV11-2; cdr3_aa: CASSLGVVQETQYF
j_call: TRBJ2-3; d_call: .; v_call: TRBV9; cdr3_aa: CASSDPTTDTQYF
j_call: TRBJ2-7; d_call: .; v_call: TRBV28; cdr3_aa: CASSLGGGRASAYEQYF
j_call: TRBJ2-2; d_call: TRBD2; v_call: TRBV5-1; cdr3_aa: CASSLEGLAGANTGELFF